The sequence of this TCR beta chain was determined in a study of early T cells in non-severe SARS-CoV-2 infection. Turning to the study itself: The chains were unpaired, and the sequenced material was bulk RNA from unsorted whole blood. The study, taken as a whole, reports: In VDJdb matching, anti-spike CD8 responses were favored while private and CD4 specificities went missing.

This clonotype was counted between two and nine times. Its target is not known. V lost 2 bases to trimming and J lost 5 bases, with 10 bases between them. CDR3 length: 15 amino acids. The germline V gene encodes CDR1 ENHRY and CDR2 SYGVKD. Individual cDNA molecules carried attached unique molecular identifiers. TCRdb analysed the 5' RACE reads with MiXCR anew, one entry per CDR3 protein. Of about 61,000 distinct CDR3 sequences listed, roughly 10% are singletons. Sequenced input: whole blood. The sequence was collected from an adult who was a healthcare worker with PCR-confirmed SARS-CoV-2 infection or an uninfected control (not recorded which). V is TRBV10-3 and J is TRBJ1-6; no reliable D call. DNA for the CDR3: TGTGCCATCAGTGAGCAGGCAAAGCATAATTCACCCCTCCACTTT. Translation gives CAISEQAKHNSPLHF.